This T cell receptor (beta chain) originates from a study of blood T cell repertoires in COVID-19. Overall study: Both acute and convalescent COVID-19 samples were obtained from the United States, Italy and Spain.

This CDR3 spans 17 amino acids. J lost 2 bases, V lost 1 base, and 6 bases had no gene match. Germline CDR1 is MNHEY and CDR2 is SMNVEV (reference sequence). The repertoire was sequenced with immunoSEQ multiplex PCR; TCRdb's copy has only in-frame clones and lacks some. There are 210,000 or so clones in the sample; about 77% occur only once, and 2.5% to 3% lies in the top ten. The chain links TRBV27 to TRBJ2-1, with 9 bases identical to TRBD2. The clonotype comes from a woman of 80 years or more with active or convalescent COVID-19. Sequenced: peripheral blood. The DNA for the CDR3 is TGTGCCAGCAGTTTATGGGGGCGGGGGGGCACCTACAATGAGCAGTTCTTC. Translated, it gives CASSLWGRGGTYNEQFF.